Presented here are 31 T cell receptor beta chains from one specimen sequenced in a study of T cells in Graves' hyperthyroidism and ophthalmopathy. TCR beta CDR3 regions were amplified from RNA transcripts. TCR CDR3 underwent first-round RT-PCR with the HTBI primer set. Using its own MiXCR run on the multiplex PCR reads, TCRdb lists one record per CDR3 protein. The data contain 490,000 or so distinct CDR3 sequences, around 15% of them singletons. Sequencing used blood. All receptors come from a woman in her thirties with Graves' ophthalmopathy.

The chain has TRBV7-9 and TRBJ2-7; D is perhaps TRBD2 (6 bases). The V end was cut by 0 bases, the J end by 7 bases, with 16 bases between. The CDR3 consists of 15 residues. Germline V CDR1 and CDR2: SEHNR, FQNEAQ (reference sequence). The CDR3 DNA is TGTGCCAGCAGCTTAGCAGACGGAGGGCCAGGGGAGCAGTACTTC. The encoded protein is CASSLADGGPGEQYF.

This clonotype was counted only a few times. The chain couples TRBV19 to TRBJ1-5; D is possibly TRBD1 (5 bases). Germline CDR1 LNHDA, CDR2 SQIVND (reference sequence). The CDR3 is 16 residues long. Trimming stripped 7 bases from V and 0 bases from J, with 16 bases between. CDR3 sequence: CASNQGTEYSNQPQHF. CDR3 sequence (DNA): TGTGCCAGTAACCAAGGGACGGAATATAGCAATCAGCCCCAGCATTTT.

This clonotype was recorded at least ten times. This chain links TRBV11-1 with TRBJ2-7; TRBD2 agrees at 10 bases. Trimming removed 6 bases from V and 2 bases from J; junction bases left unmatched: 4. Germline loops: CDR1 SGHAT, CDR2 FQDESV (reference sequence). This CDR3 spans 14 amino acids. Here the CDR3 reads CASRQTSGTYEQYF. As DNA, the CDR3 is TGTGCCAGCAGACAAACTAGCGGGACCTACGAGCAGTACTTC.

This clonotype was counted once. This chain joins TRBV7-3 and TRBJ1-4; tentative D call: TRBD1 (6 bases). The CDR3 runs 13 residues. Germline CDR1 reads SGHTA; CDR2 reads FQGTGA. Trimming left V 5 bases short and J 10 bases short, with 14 bases between. CDR3 protein: CASSVGRGTKLFF. In DNA, the CDR3 is TGTGCCAGCAGCGTAGGCAGGGGAACAAAACTGTTTTTT.

Ten or more counts support this clonotype. The chain is built from TRBV7-9 and TRBJ1-1; unclear D gene. V was trimmed by 6 bases and J by 3 bases, leaving 14 bases between them. Germline V gene lookup returns CDR1 SEHNR and CDR2 FQNEAQ (reference sequence). The CDR3 is 14 amino acids. The CDR3 spells CASSLSGGDTEAFF. CDR3 coding DNA: TGTGCCAGCAGTTTATCGGGTGGGGACACTGAAGCTTTCTTT.

The chain is built from TRBV2 and TRBJ2-5, with TRBD1 matching over 10 bases. CDR3 size: 13 residues. The germline V gene encodes CDR1 SNHLY and CDR2 FYNNEI. V shed 4 bases, J shed 8 bases, and the junction held 4 bases outside the gene matches. CDR3 protein: CASSVGQGGTQYF. The CDR3 coding sequence is TGTGCCAGCAGTGTTGGACAGGGGGGTACCCAGTACTTC.

This clonotype was seen only a few times. The rearrangement links TRBV7-2 to TRBJ2-7; D not resolved. There are 14 residues in the CDR3. Germline V gene sequence: CDR1 SGHTA, CDR2 FQGNSA. Between the trimmed V and J ends, which lost 1 base and 2 bases, there was a span of 9 bases. The CDR3 DNA is TGTGCCAGCAGCTTAGGAGGCACCGCCTACGAGCAGTACTTC. The encoded protein is CASSLGGTAYEQYF.

This clonotype was observed a few times. CDR3 sequence (DNA): TGTGCCAGCAGCCTCACAGGGATGTGGCAATCATCCGACTATGGCTACACCTTC. It translates to CASSLTGMWQSSDYGYTF. The chain combines TRBV13 with TRBJ1-2, with a weak D call TRBD1 (6 bases). This CDR3 has 18 residues. Deletions cut 5 bases from V and 3 bases from J, with 25 bases between. CDR1 and CDR2 from the germline V gene are PRHDT and FYEKMQ (reference sequence).

This clonotype was found a few times. The V gene is TRBV20-1, the J gene TRBJ2-2; tentative D call: TRBD2 (6 bases). The CDR3 loop spans 15 amino acids. Germline-derived CDR1 and CDR2 are DFQATT and SNEGSKA (reference sequence). V lost 2 bases, J lost 6 bases, and 16 bases lay in between. CDR3 residues: CSARFAVLASGELFF. The CDR3 DNA follows: TGCAGTGCTAGATTTGCTGTACTAGCATCCGGGGAGCTGTTTTTT.

In this sample, this clonotype turned up many times. The chain uses TRBV28 and TRBJ2-5, with 12 bases fitting TRBD2. Germline V lookup: CDR1 MDHEN, CDR2 SYDVKM. This CDR3 is built from 15 residues. The junction had 4 bases not matched to a gene; V was cut back by 5 bases and J by 3 bases. The CDR3 loop reads CASSTLAGGKETQYF. Written as DNA, the CDR3 is TGTGCCAGCAGTACTCTAGCGGGAGGGAAAGAGACCCAGTACTTC.

The chain uses TRBV4-3 and TRBJ2-7, with 13 bases fitting TRBD2. V gave up 4 bases and J gave up 3 bases; unmatched junction bases: 9. This CDR3 has 17 residues. Germline loops: CDR1 LGHNA, CDR2 YSLEER. As DNA, the CDR3 is TGCGCCAGCAGCCGCGGACTAGCGGGAGCGTCCCTCTACGAGCAGTACTTC. Protein: CASSRGLAGASLYEQYF.

The DNA for the CDR3 is TGCGCCAGCAGCCAAGGCGTAGAGCAGTACTTC. Translation gives CASSQGVEQYF. V gene TRBV4-1 combines with J gene TRBJ2-7; D not resolved. Germline CDR1 is MGHRA and CDR2 is YSYEKL. This CDR3 has 11 amino acids. The V end was cut by 1 base, the J end by 7 bases, with 5 bases between.

There are many counts of this clonotype. The genes are TRBV28 and TRBJ2-5; 14 positions agree with TRBD2. Trimming cost V 6 bases and J 4 bases; bases outside gene matches: 10. Germline CDR1 is MDHEN and CDR2 is SYDVKM. The length of the CDR3 is 17 residues. The CDR3 nucleotides read TGTGCCAGCAGCTCCCCCCGGGGACTAGCGGGAGCAGAGACCCAGTACTTC. Its translation is CASSSPRGLAGAETQYF.

This chain uses TRBV7-9 with TRBJ1-5; 8 bases map to TRBD1. V lost 4 bases to trimming and J lost 4 bases; unmatched junction nucleotides: 12. The CDR3 is 17 residues long. In germline, CDR1 is SEHNR, CDR2 FQNEAQ (reference sequence). Here the CDR3 reads CASSSWGRGRLNQPQHF. The CDR3 DNA follows: TGTGCCAGCAGCTCATGGGGCAGGGGGCGCTTAAATCAGCCCCAGCATTTT.

A few counts support this clonotype. V is TRBV3-2 and J is TRBJ1-1; TRBD1, the table's D call, was not compared with the DNA. TRBV3-2 is noted as a pseudogene. The CDR3 loop spans 12 amino acids. The chain's CDR3 is CASSQDMGVAFF. CDR3 sequence (DNA): TGTGCCAGCAGCCAAGATATGGGGGTAGCTTTCTTT.

This rearrangement joins TRBV30 to TRBJ2-5; TRBD2 matches at 13 bases. Germline values: CDR1 GTSNPN, CDR2 SVGIG (reference sequence). The V gene end was trimmed by 5 bases and the J gene end by 4 bases; junction bases not matched to a gene: 4. The CDR3 totals 14 residues. CDR3 region: CAWGLAGVRETQYF. The DNA for the CDR3 is TGTGCCTGGGGACTAGCGGGAGTTCGAGAGACCCAGTACTTC.

This clonotype was seen more than once but under ten times. The J gene is TRBJ1-5, the V gene TRBV20-1; 8 bases agree with TRBD1. The CDR3 sequence is 14 residues long. Germline loops: CDR1 DFQATT, CDR2 SNEGSKA (reference sequence). J was trimmed by 5 bases and V by 0 bases; bases with no gene match: 3. The CDR3 spells CSARDLTGDQPQHF. The CDR3 region has the DNA TGCAGTGCTAGAGATCTGACAGGGGATCAGCCCCAGCATTTT.

The table lists this clonotype with a few counts. V and J are TRBV6-2 or TRBV6-3 and TRBJ1-2; D is uncertain. The CDR3 is 13 residues long. Germline lookup yields CDR1 MNHEY and CDR2 SVGEGT. Trimming cost V 2 bases and J 13 bases, with 17 bases left between them. CDR3 in amino acids: CASSYAKGLVATF. CDR3 DNA sequence: TGTGCCAGCAGTTACGCGAAGGGCCTGGTGGCCACCTTC.

This clonotype has a count of ten or more. The chain carries TRBV6-1 and TRBJ2-5, with D unresolved. Per germline, CDR1 MNHNS and CDR2 SASEGT. This CDR3 spans 14 amino acids. V was cut by 7 bases and J by 1 base, with 13 bases left in between. The CDR3 loop reads CASTNPRSQETQYF. The DNA for the CDR3 is TGTGCCAGCACGAACCCCCGGTCCCAAGAGACCCAGTACTTC.

The table lists this clonotype with many counts. The chain's CDR3 is CASQTSRYYEQYF. The CDR3 nucleotides read TGTGCCAGCCAAACTAGCAGATACTACGAGCAGTACTTC. The chain recombines TRBV6-1 with TRBJ2-7; TRBD2 might be the D (6 bases). CDR1 is MNHNS, CDR2 SASEGT, per germline. CDR3 length: 13 amino acids. Trimming took 8 bases from V and 3 from J, leaving 14 bases between them.

The genes are TRBV28 and TRBJ1-6, with D perhaps matching TRBD1 (6 bases). Per the germline V gene, CDR1 is MDHEN and CDR2 is SYDVKM. This CDR3 is 15 amino acids long. Trimming stripped 2 bases from V and 7 bases from J, with 12 bases between. CDR3 protein: CASSLNPQGNSPLHF. The CDR3 region has the DNA TGTGCCAGCAGTTTAAACCCTCAGGGGAATTCACCCCTCCACTTT. The full variable domain, completed using reference TRBV28 and TRBJ1-6, is DVKVTQSSRYLVKRTGEKVFLECVQDMDHENMFWYRQDPGLGLRLIYFSYDVKMKEKGDIPEGYSVSREKKERFSLILESASTNQTSMYLCASSLNPQGNSPLHFGNGTRLTVT.

This clonotype was detected only a few times. The rearrangement links TRBV10-3 to TRBJ1-5; TRBD1 matches at 10 bases. The CDR3 runs 16 residues. Per the germline V gene, CDR1 is ENHRY and CDR2 is SYGVKD. V shed 6 bases, J shed 4 bases, and the junction held 9 bases outside the gene matches. The CDR3 protein is CAISNRDRGGNQPQHF. DNA for the CDR3: TGTGCCATCAGCAACCGGGACAGGGGAGGTAATCAGCCCCAGCATTTT.

The table lists this clonotype with many counts. The chain recombines TRBV18 with TRBJ2-5; 7 bases agree with TRBD2. The germline gives CDR1 KGHSH, CDR2 LQKENI. The length of the CDR3 is 14 residues. V was clipped by 2 bases and J by 5 bases; unmatched bases: 5. The chain's CDR3 is CASSPAGVRETQYF. The CDR3 nucleotides read TGTGCCAGCTCACCAGCGGGGGTAAGGGAGACCCAGTACTTC.

The chain links TRBV5-6 to TRBJ1-2; 9 bases are shared with TRBD1. CDR1 is SGHDT, CDR2 YYEEEE, per germline. V lost 3 bases, J lost 9 bases, and 6 bases stayed unmatched. This CDR3 is 13 amino acids long. CDR3 sequence reads: CASSWGDRERYTF. Here the CDR3 DNA reads TGTGCCAGCAGCTGGGGGGACAGGGAGCGCTACACCTTC.

V is TRBV7-9 and J is TRBJ2-1, with TRBD1 matching 7 bases. CDR3 size: 15 residues. Losses at the gene ends were 5 bases for V and 9 bases for J; bases not matched to a gene: 13. Germline V gene data show CDR1 as SEHNR and CDR2 as FQNEAQ (reference sequence). CDR3 in amino acids: CASSKATGVSGEQFF. The CDR3 nucleotides read TGTGCCAGCAGCAAGGCAACAGGGGTTTCCGGTGAGCAGTTCTTC.

This clonotype has ten or more counts. The CDR3 reads CSARDRVGGSSYNEQFF. The CDR3 DNA sequence: TGCAGTGCTAGAGATCGTGTGGGCGGTTCCTCCTACAATGAGCAGTTCTTC. The chain couples TRBV20-1 to TRBJ2-1, with D hard to call. V shed 0 bases and J shed 0 bases, with 15 bases lying between them. CDR1 is DFQATT, CDR2 SNEGSKA, per germline (reference sequence). This CDR3 has 17 amino acids.

This clonotype was found many times. The CDR3 loop is CASSPTGDEQYF. The CDR3 nucleotides are TGTGCCAGCTCACCCACAGGGGACGAGCAGTACTTC. The chain employs TRBV18 and TRBJ2-7; TRBD1 matches 7 bases. The trim removed 3 bases at V and 5 bases at J, leaving 1 base unmatched. The CDR3 runs 12 residues. Germline lookup yields CDR1 KGHSH and CDR2 LQKENI.

A few counts support this clonotype. This chain connects TRBV20-1 to TRBJ2-1, with a possible D match to TRBD2 (5 bases). V was clipped by 1 base and J by 1 base, with 8 bases between them. Germline CDR1 is DFQATT and CDR2 is SNEGSKA (reference sequence). CDR3 size: 14 residues. The CDR3 loop reads CSARGGQSYNEQFF. CDR3 DNA: TGCAGTGCTAGAGGCGGGCAGTCCTACAATGAGCAGTTCTTC.

This clonotype was seen a handful of times. This chain uses TRBV28 with TRBJ1-1, with D unclear. Germline V gene data show CDR1 as MDHEN and CDR2 as SYDVKM. With 10 bases removed from V and 0 bases from J, the gap between germline ends came to 9 bases. CDR3 length equals 12 residues. The CDR3 region is CATVRVNTEAFF. CDR3 DNA: TGTGCCACCGTTAGGGTGAACACTGAAGCTTTCTTT.

This clonotype was counted between two and nine times. The chain carries TRBV9 and TRBJ2-1; D gene unclear. This CDR3 region has 15 residues. Deletions cut 4 bases from V and 2 bases from J, with 13 bases between. Per the germline V gene, CDR1 is SGDLS and CDR2 is YYNGEE. Here the CDR3 reads CASSPRDAPYNEQFF. CDR3 DNA sequence: TGTGCCAGCAGCCCCCGAGACGCGCCCTACAATGAGCAGTTCTTC. Full variable domain (remainder filled in from reference TRBV9 and TRBJ2-1): DSGVTQTPKHLITATGQRVTLRCSPRSGDLSVYWYQQSLDQGLQFLIQYYNGEERAKGNILERFSAQQFPDLHSELNLSSLELGDSALYFCASSPRDAPYNEQFFGPGTRLTVL.

This clonotype was counted ten times or more. The V call is TRBV4-1, the J call TRBJ2-7; 8 bases match TRBD2. Germline trimming cut 2 bases from V and 5 bases from J; bases unmatched to any gene: 5. The CDR3 contains 14 residues. The germline V gene has CDR1 MGHRA and CDR2 YSYEKL. As DNA, the CDR3 is TGCGCCAGCAGCCAACGACTAGCGATGGACGAGCAGTACTTC. It translates to CASSQRLAMDEQYF.